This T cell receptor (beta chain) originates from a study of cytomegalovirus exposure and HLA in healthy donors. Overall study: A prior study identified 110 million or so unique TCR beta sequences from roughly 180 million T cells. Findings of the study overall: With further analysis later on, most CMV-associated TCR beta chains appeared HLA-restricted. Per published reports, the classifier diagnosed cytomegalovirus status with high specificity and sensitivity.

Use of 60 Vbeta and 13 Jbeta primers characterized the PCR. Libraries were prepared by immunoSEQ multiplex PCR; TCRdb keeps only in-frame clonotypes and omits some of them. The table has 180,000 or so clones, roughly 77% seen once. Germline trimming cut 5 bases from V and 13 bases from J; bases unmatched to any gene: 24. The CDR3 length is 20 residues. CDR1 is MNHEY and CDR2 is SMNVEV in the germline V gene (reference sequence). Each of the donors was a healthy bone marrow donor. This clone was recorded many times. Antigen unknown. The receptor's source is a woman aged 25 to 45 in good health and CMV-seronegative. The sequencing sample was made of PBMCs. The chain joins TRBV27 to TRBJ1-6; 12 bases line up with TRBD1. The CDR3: CASSNKLLMGTGGPQYPLHF. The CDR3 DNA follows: TGTGCCAGCAGTAACAAGCTACTCATGGGGACAGGGGGCCCACAGTATCCCCTCCACTTT.